Detailed here is one T cell receptor (beta chain). The antigen is unknown. This sample is drawn from a study of OX40 agonist ivuxolimab in advanced cancers. Sequencing used immunoSEQ multiplex PCR; TCRdb keeps in-frame clones, though not all of them. This sample has about 94,000 clones, with roughly 89% found just once. General study findings and limits: At 0.1-3.0 mg/kg, partial responders had clonal expansion among the lowest observed.

The CDR3 is 13 amino acids. Germline CDR1 SSHAT, CDR2 FNYEAQ (reference sequence). The sample here was CD4+ or CD8+ T cells sorted from blood, taken in a trial of the OX40 agonist ivuxolimab. The genes are TRBV7-7 and TRBJ2-7; 11 bases are shared with TRBD2. The source of this sequence is an adult with an advanced solid tumor such as melanoma, head and neck, liver or kidney cancer. CDR3 sequence (DNA): TGTGCTAGCGGGAGGGCAGGAACCTACGAGCAGTACTTC. This encodes CASGRAGTYEQYF.